This entry features one T cell receptor (beta chain) sequence. This clonotype was counted many times. Its binding antigen is unknown. It has no much larger one-base neighbor in the sample; base qualities were not kept. The data were taken from a study of breast tumors, draining lymph nodes, adjacent tissues (dated by TCRdb to the mid-2010s). For context, the study as a whole: Breast cancer patients provided tumor, adjacent nontumor tissue and axillary lymph nodes, and the study compared the TCR beta repertoires across these three sources. In human breast cancer, the study set out to assess how tumor, surrounding tissue and draining lymph node repertoires relate to one another and whether T cells might be exchanged between them.

Sequencer: Illumina HiSeq 2000. TCR beta chain libraries were generated by multiplex PCR amplification. High-throughput sequencing was used to analyze the amplified TCR beta chain products. TCRdb reprocessed the public reads (quality trimming at Q25 with fastp, clone calling with MiXCR) and kept in-frame beta chains. CDR3 protein sequences are deduplicated, and each keeps its most common genes and DNA. The sample data list under 250,000 distinct CDR3 sequences, and approximately 30% of these were observed just once. Approximately 1.4% of the sample is taken by the ten largest. There are 15 amino acids in the CDR3, from cysteine to phenylalanine inclusive. Kept here is only the CDR3 DNA, which spans 45 bases and is read in frame from base 1. Trimming takes 6 bases off V and 2 bases off J; junction bases not matched to a gene: 5. From a lookup of the germline V gene, CDR1 and CDR2 are SGHAT and FQNNGV.

The lymph node samples were taken from the axillary draining lymph nodes of breast cancer patients. Overall study outcomes, separate from this receptor: A scenario in which most tumor T cells derive from the lymph node and then expand within tumor tissue was judged to be consistent with the data. Tumors showed preferential V and J gene usage, and their T-cell repertoire diversity fell below that of lymph nodes yet above that of nontumor tissue. In luminal-like breast cancer, tumor and nontumor tissue repertoires resembled each other significantly more than in basal-like breast cancer. Rather than being directly demonstrated, the conclusion that tumor T cells originate in lymph nodes was presented as consistent with a hypothesis.

What was sequenced was axillary lymph node tissue. The clonotype was recovered from a female donor with breast cancer. Some clones in this sample may be carry-over from other donors' samples. In this chain, TRBV11-2 is recombined with TRBJ2-5; 11 central nucleotides agree with TRBD1. The CDR3 protein is CASRGRDRGQETQYF. The nucleotide sequence reads as follows: TGTGCCAGCAGAGGCAGGGACAGGGGGCAAGAGACCCAGTACTTC. Here the CDR3 is joined to the reference TRBV11-2 and TRBJ2-5 genes, and the full variable domain is: EAGVAQSPRYKIIEKRQSVAFWCNPISGHATLYWYQQILGQGPKLLIQFQNNGVVDDSQLPKDRFSAERLKGVDSTLKIQPAKLEDSAVYLCASRGRDRGQETQYFGPGTRLLVL.